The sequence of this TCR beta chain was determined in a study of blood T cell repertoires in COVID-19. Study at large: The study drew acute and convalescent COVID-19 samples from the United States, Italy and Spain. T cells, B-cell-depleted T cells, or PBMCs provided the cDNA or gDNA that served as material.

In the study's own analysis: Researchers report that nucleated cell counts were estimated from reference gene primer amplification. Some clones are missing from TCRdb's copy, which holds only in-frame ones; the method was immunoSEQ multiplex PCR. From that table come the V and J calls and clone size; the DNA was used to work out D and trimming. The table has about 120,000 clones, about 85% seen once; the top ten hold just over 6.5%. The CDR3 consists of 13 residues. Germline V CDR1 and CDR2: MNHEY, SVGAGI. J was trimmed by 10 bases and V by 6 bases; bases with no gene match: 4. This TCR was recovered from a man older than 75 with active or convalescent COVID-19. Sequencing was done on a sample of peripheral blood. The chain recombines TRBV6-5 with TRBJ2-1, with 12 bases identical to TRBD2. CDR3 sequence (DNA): TGTGCCAGCAGGGGACTAGCGGGCCGCGAGCAGTTCTTC. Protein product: CASRGLAGREQFF.